These 31 T cell receptor beta chains share one sample of origin, sequenced in a study of T cell responses to AZD1222 COVID-19 vaccine. TCRdb's copy holds only in-frame clones and misses some; the assay was immunoSEQ multiplex PCR. The table lists roughly 100,000 clones, 89% of them singletons, with over 35% in the top ten. Specimen: peripheral blood, collected 28 days after the second AZD1222 dose. These receptors all stem from an adult who received the AZD1222 COVID-19 vaccine.

The chain employs TRBV11-3 and TRBJ2-1; perhaps D is TRBD1 or TRBD2 (5 bases each). This CDR3 comprises 13 residues. The V gene lost 2 bases and the J gene lost 12 bases, with 14 bases spanning the gap. In germline, CDR1 is SGHNT, CDR2 YENEEA. DNA of the CDR3: TGTGCCAGCAGCTTAAGCCCCGGGGCAAGGCAGTTCTTC. This translates into CASSLSPGARQFF.

This chain links TRBV3-1 (or the pseudogene TRBV3-2) with TRBJ2-1, with D possibly being TRBD1 or TRBD2 (5 bases each). This CDR3 is 14 amino acids long. Per the germline V gene, CDR1 is LGHDT and CDR2 is YNNKEL (reference sequence). Between the trimmed V and J ends, which lost 4 bases and 5 bases, there was a span of 12 bases. The CDR3 loop reads CASSRGTAHNEQFF. CDR3 nucleotide sequence: TGTGCCAGCAGCCGTGGGACGGCCCACAATGAGCAGTTCTTC.

This rearrangement joins TRBV27 to TRBJ1-4; 8 positions agree with TRBD1. This CDR3 has 14 amino acids. Trimming took 5 bases from V and 7 from J; bases not matched to a gene: 6. Looked up from germline, CDR1 is MNHEY and CDR2 is SMNVEV (reference sequence). The CDR3 DNA reads TGTGCCAGCAGTCTCGGACAGGGCGGTGAAAAACTGTTTTTT. Translation: CASSLGQGGEKLFF.

J is TRBJ2-1 and V is TRBV19, with D hard to call. The CDR3 loop spans 13 amino acids. Germline CDR1 reads LNHDA; CDR2 reads SQIVND (reference sequence). Deletions cut 0 bases from V and 4 bases from J, with 4 bases between. The CDR3 here is CASSIEGYNEQFF. CDR3 bases: TGTGCCAGTAGTATAGAGGGGTACAATGAGCAGTTCTTC.

This sequence joins TRBV7-9 and TRBJ1-1, with D possibly being TRBD1 (6 bases). The CDR3 has 15 amino acids. V lost 2 bases and J 0 bases, leaving 10 bases between the germline ends. Germline CDR1 SEHNR, CDR2 FQNEAQ (reference sequence). The DNA of the CDR3 is TGTGCCAGCAGCTTACCAGGGGCTATGAACACTGAAGCTTTCTTT. Amino acids: CASSLPGAMNTEAFF.

V usage is TRBV19 and J usage is TRBJ1-5; no definite D call. V lost 5 bases and J 11 bases, leaving 19 bases between the germline ends. The germline CDR1 and CDR2 sequences are LNHDA and SQIVND (reference sequence). The CDR3 contains 14 residues. The CDR3 is CASSLPFGGLAQHF. In nucleotides, the CDR3 is TGTGCCAGTAGTTTACCCTTTGGAGGCCTCGCCCAGCATTTT.

The chain uses TRBV6-6 and TRBJ1-2; D is possibly TRBD1 (5 bases). Germline V gene data show CDR1 as MNHNY and CDR2 as SVGAGI (reference sequence). Trimming cost V 8 bases and J 7 bases, with 14 bases left between them. This CDR3 has 12 residues. The CDR3 DNA sequence: TGTGCCAGCGGGGGGGGGTCGGCTGGCTACACCTTC. Encoded protein: CASGGGSAGYTF.

The chain has TRBV9 and TRBJ1-6, with D perhaps TRBD1 (6 bases). Per the germline V gene, CDR1 is SGDLS and CDR2 is YYNGEE. The CDR3 runs to 15 residues. V was cut by 1 base and J by 13 bases, with 18 bases left in between. The CDR3 DNA follows: TGTGCCAGCAGCGTATTAGGGGACCAAGGGGGGCCCCTCCACTTT. Protein product: CASSVLGDQGGPLHF.

This clone occurred once. CDR3 DNA sequence: TGCAGCGTTGAGGGGGGGAGGGCCCGTAATGAGCAGTTCTTC. Its translation: CSVEGGRARNEQFF. The chain is built from TRBV29-1 and TRBJ2-1; 7 nucleotides align to TRBD2. Per germline, CDR1 SQVTM and CDR2 ANQGSEA. This CDR3 is built from 14 residues. J gave up 7 bases and V 3 bases, and 9 bases lay outside the gene matches.

The chain carries TRBV6-2 or TRBV6-3 and TRBJ2-3; D ambiguous. V gave up 2 bases and J gave up 2 bases, with 2 bases separating them. From germline, CDR1 is MNHEY and CDR2 SVGEGT. The CDR3 has 12 residues. This chain's CDR3 is CASSYNTDTQYF. CDR3 in DNA: TGTGCCAGCAGTTACAACACAGATACGCAGTATTTT.

CDR3 nucleotide sequence: TGTGCCATCAGTGAGTCGATAAGCTACGAGCAGTACTTC. This sequence encodes CAISESISYEQYF. The rearrangement joins TRBV10-3 to TRBJ2-7; D call uncertain. Deletions cut 0 bases from V and 3 bases from J, with 6 bases between. The CDR3 consists of 13 residues. The germline gives CDR1 ENHRY, CDR2 SYGVKD.

This sequence joins TRBV11-1 and TRBJ1-1; perhaps TRBD1 as D (5 bases). This CDR3 comprises 14 residues. V lost 3 bases and J lost 3, with 11 bases in between. Germline V gene lookup returns CDR1 SGHAT and CDR2 FQDESV (reference sequence). Written as DNA, the CDR3 is TGTGCCAGCAGCTTCGGTCGGGACCACACTGAAGCTTTCTTT. It specifies CASSFGRDHTEAFF.

The chain combines TRBV7-8 with TRBJ1-2, with a tentative D call TRBD1 (5 bases). Germline assignment: CDR1 SGHVS and CDR2 FQNEAQ. The CDR3 has 11 amino acids. The germline V and J ends were trimmed by 8 bases and 2 bases, with 6 bases remaining between them. The CDR3 protein is CASGGNYGYTF. In DNA, the CDR3 is TGTGCCAGCGGGGGGAACTATGGCTACACCTTC.

The chain joins TRBV28 to TRBJ2-7; D may be TRBD1 (6 bases). This CDR3 has 13 residues. V was clipped by 7 bases and J by 1 base, with 11 bases between them. Germline CDR1 reads MDHEN; CDR2 reads SYDVKM. CDR3 residues: CASTKGHSYEQYF. In DNA, the CDR3 is TGTGCCAGCACCAAGGGACATTCCTACGAGCAGTACTTC.

This chain joins TRBV5-4 and TRBJ2-2; a possible D gene is TRBD1 (6 bases). There are 13 residues in the CDR3. V gave up 8 bases and J gave up 4 bases, with 12 bases separating them. Germline assignment: CDR1 SGHNT and CDR2 YYREEE (reference sequence). Here the CDR3 DNA reads TGTGCCAGACGACAGGCTACCACCGGGGAGCTGTTTTTT. Residues: CARRQATTGELFF. Using reference TRBV5-4 and TRBJ2-2 for the parts outside the CDR3, the full variable domain is ETGVTQSPTHLIKTRGQQVTLRCSSQSGHNTVSWYQQALGQGPQFIFQYYREEENGRGNFPPRFSGLQFPNYSSELNVNALELDDSALYLCARRQATTGELFFGEGSRLTVL.

This rearrangement joins TRBV28 to TRBJ2-3; 9 nucleotides agree with TRBD2. CDR1 and CDR2 from the germline V gene are MDHEN and SYDVKM. There are 16 residues in the CDR3. With 5 bases clipped from V and 8 bases from J, the junction kept 14 bases outside the gene matches. The CDR3, as DNA: TGTGCCAGCAGTGGAGGGGGAGCGGGAGGACTCGGTACGCAGTATTTT. Protein sequence: CASSGGGAGGLGTQYF.

The J gene is TRBJ1-2, the V gene TRBV6-6; D is possibly TRBD1 (6 bases). Germline CDR1 is MNHNY and CDR2 is SVGAGI (reference sequence). The CDR3 sequence is 17 residues long. Deletions cut 5 bases from V and 0 bases from J, with 19 bases between. CDR3 nucleotide sequence: TGTGCCAGCAGTCGATCGGGGGGGGGCCCACCTAACTATGGCTACACCTTC. Translation gives CASSRSGGGPPNYGYTF.

This chain links TRBV27 with TRBJ1-5, with 9 bases lining up with TRBD1. V was clipped by 3 bases and J by 4 bases; unmatched bases: 4. Germline loops: CDR1 MNHEY, CDR2 SMNVEV (reference sequence). The CDR3 sequence is 15 residues long. The CDR3 loop is CASSFGTGPNQPQHF. The CDR3 DNA is TGTGCCAGCAGTTTCGGGACAGGGCCTAATCAGCCCCAGCATTTT.

V gene TRBV24-1 combines with J gene TRBJ2-7; weak D call: TRBD1 (5 bases). CDR1 KGHDR and CDR2 SFDVKD come from the germline V gene. The V and J ends lost 5 bases and 6 bases respectively, with 16 bases between them. The CDR3 consists of 14 residues. CDR3 DNA: TGTGCCACCAGTGCTCCAGGGCCCTTAGGCGAGCAGTACTTC. Residues: CATSAPGPLGEQYF.

This chain links TRBV3-1 (or the pseudogene TRBV3-2) with TRBJ2-2; TRBD2 aligns across 12 bases. The CDR3 length is 16 residues. Germline assignment: CDR1 LGHDT and CDR2 YNNKEL (reference sequence). J lost 6 bases, V lost 5 bases, and 7 bases had no gene match. In DNA, the CDR3 is TGTGCCAGCAGCAAAAGGACTAGCGGGATTTCCGGGGAGCTGTTTTTT. This sequence encodes CASSKRTSGISGELFF.

This rearrangement joins TRBV29-1 to TRBJ2-3; 14 bases map to TRBD2. The CDR3 consists of 18 residues. Germline CDR1 reads SQVTM; CDR2 reads ANQGSEA. Trimming cost V 5 bases and J 4 bases; bases outside gene matches: 14. CDR3: CSVQPGLGTSGSADTQYF. The DNA for the CDR3 is TGCAGCGTTCAACCGGGACTCGGGACTAGCGGGAGCGCAGATACGCAGTATTTT.

V gene TRBV19 combines with J gene TRBJ2-7; 7 nucleotides agree with TRBD1. Trimming removed 4 bases from V and 3 bases from J; junction bases left unmatched: 6. This CDR3 comprises 14 residues. Germline assignment: CDR1 LNHDA and CDR2 SQIVND (reference sequence). The CDR3 region is CASSTQGEVYEQYF. CDR3 DNA sequence: TGTGCCAGTAGTACTCAGGGGGAAGTCTACGAGCAGTACTTC.

DNA of the CDR3: TGTGCCAGCAGCCCGCAGACTAGCGGGAGGTCTTTCACAGATACGCAGTATTTT. This codes for CASSPQTSGRSFTDTQYF. The chain is built from TRBV7-2 and TRBJ2-3; 13 bases line up with TRBD2. CDR3 length: 18 residues. J gave up 2 bases and V 5 bases, and 10 bases lay outside the gene matches. Germline loops: CDR1 SGHTA, CDR2 FQGNSA. The full variable domain, completed using reference TRBV7-2 and TRBJ2-3, is GAGVSQSPSNKVTEKGKDVELRCDPISGHTALYWYRQSLGQGLEFLIYFQGNSAPDKSGLPSDRFSAERTGGSVSTLTIQRTQQEDSAVYLCASSPQTSGRSFTDTQYFGPGTRLTVL.

V and J are TRBV28 and TRBJ1-2, with 9 positions matching TRBD1. V shed 3 bases and J 4 bases; nucleotides not matched to a gene: 12. The CDR3 is made up of 17 amino acids. CDR1 MDHEN and CDR2 SYDVKM come from the germline V gene. CDR3 sequence: CASSFGVGTGPSYGYTF. The CDR3 coding sequence is TGTGCCAGCAGTTTTGGAGTAGGGACAGGGCCTTCCTATGGCTACACCTTC.

There are a few counts of this clone. This chain joins TRBV7-8 and TRBJ1-1, with D hard to call. Germline assignment: CDR1 SGHVS and CDR2 FQNEAQ. The CDR3 covers 13 residues. V was pared by 1 base and J by 1 base, with 4 bases between. CDR3 sequence: CASSLVTNTEAFF. The CDR3 DNA sequence: TGTGCCAGCAGCTTAGTGACGAACACTGAAGCTTTCTTT.

This chain joins TRBV6-5 and TRBJ1-6; 8 bases fit TRBD1. J lost 7 bases, V lost 6 bases, and 5 bases had no gene match. This CDR3 comprises 14 residues. Germline-derived CDR1 and CDR2 are MNHEY and SVGAGI. The CDR3 reads CASSGQGGNSPLHF. In nucleotides, the CDR3 is TGTGCCAGCAGCGGACAGGGTGGCAATTCACCCCTCCACTTT.

The DNA for the CDR3 is TGTGCCACCAGCAGAGGGGACGGAAACTATGGCTACACCTTC. This gives the protein CATSRGDGNYGYTF. The genes are TRBV15 and TRBJ1-2, with D tentatively TRBD1 (5 bases). This CDR3 has 14 amino acids. The V gene lost 1 base and the J gene lost 2 bases, with 8 bases spanning the gap. Germline CDR1 and CDR2: LNHNV and YYDKDF (reference sequence).

This sequence joins TRBV7-2 and TRBJ2-1; perhaps D is TRBD1 or TRBD2 (5 bases each). V lost 5 bases, J lost 4 bases, and 9 bases lay in between. Looked up from germline, CDR1 is SGHTA and CDR2 is FQGNSA. The CDR3 covers 13 residues. Written as DNA, the CDR3 is TGTGCCAGCAGCACCGGGACGTACAATGAGCAGTTCTTC. Translated: CASSTGTYNEQFF.

The CDR3 DNA follows: TGTGCCAGCAGTCCCGGACAGGTCCCTGGAAACACCATATATTTT. It codes for CASSPGQVPGNTIYF. The rearrangement joins TRBV6-2 or TRBV6-3 to TRBJ1-3, with 7 bases lining up with TRBD1. V shed 5 bases, J shed 2 bases, and the junction held 6 bases outside the gene matches. Germline lookup yields CDR1 MNHEY and CDR2 SVGEGT. The CDR3 has 15 residues.

The chain is built from TRBV5-1 and TRBJ2-2; D possibly corresponds to TRBD1 (6 bases). Trimming cost V 4 bases and J 7 bases, with 20 bases left between them. Germline CDR1 reads SGHRS; CDR2 reads YFSETQ. There are 16 residues in the CDR3. CDR3 DNA sequence: TGCGCCAGCAGCCCGACAGGTGCCATCACTAACGGGGAGCTGTTTTTT. Translating gives CASSPTGAITNGELFF.

V is TRBV9 and J is TRBJ2-1; 7 nucleotides align to TRBD2. Looked up from germline, CDR1 is SGDLS and CDR2 is YYNGEE. The CDR3 has 15 residues. After removal of 1 base from V and 9 bases from J, the junction contained 10 bases not matched to a gene. The CDR3 DNA sequence: TGTGCCAGCAGCGTATCCCCATCTAGCGGTAGTGAGCAGTTCTTC. As protein: CASSVSPSSGSEQFF.